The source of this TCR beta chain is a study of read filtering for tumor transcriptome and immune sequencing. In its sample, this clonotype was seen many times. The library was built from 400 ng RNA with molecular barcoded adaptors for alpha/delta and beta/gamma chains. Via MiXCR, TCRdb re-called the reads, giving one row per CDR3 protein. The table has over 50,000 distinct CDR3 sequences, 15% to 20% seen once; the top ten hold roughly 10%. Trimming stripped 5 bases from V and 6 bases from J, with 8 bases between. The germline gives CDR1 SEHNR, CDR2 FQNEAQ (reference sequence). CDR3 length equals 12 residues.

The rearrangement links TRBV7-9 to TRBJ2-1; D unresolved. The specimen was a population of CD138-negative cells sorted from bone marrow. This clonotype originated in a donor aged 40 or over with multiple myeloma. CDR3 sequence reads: CASSLDGNEQFF. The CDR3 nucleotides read TGTGCCAGCAGCCTGGACGGCAATGAGCAGTTCTTC.